Listed below are T cell receptor beta chains from one sample, sequenced in a study of blood T cell repertoires in COVID-19. Generated by immunoSEQ multiplex PCR, the TCRdb table keeps only in-frame clones and is missing some. The data hold about 270,000 clones, with roughly 88% observed a single time. The sample was PBMCs or T cells enriched from blood (not recorded which). These TCRs come from a middle-aged woman with acute COVID-19. Each CDR3 is given with its conserved first and last residue. The D gene is left open where the match is weak. Not every row has a clone size; where given, it reads once, few, many or a size class.

V	size	D	J	CDR3	DNA
TRBV19	NA	NA	TRBJ1-2	CASSMGTQVTYGYTF	TGTGCCAGTAGTATGGGGACACAGGTTACCTATGGCTACACCTTC
TRBV5-1	NA	TRBD1	TRBJ2-7	CASGDRANEQYF	TGCGCCAGCGGCGACAGGGCGAACGAGCAGTACTTC
TRBV9	NA	NA	TRBJ1-4	CAGSFTDGLGSEKLFF	TGTGCCGGCAGCTTTACTGACGGTCTGGGGAGTGAAAAACTGTTTTTT
TRBV6-1	NA	NA	TRBJ1-3	CASREGRAGLSGNTIYF	TGTGCCAGCAGGGAAGGCCGGGCGGGGCTCTCTGGAAACACCATATATTTT
TRBV28	NA	NA	TRBJ1-1	CASSPRTLNTEAFF	TGTGCCAGCAGCCCCCGGACACTGAACACTGAAGCTTTCTTT
TRBV4-1	NA	NA	TRBJ1-5	CASSQEGGSNQPQHF	TGCGCCAGCAGCCAAGAGGGGGGTAGCAATCAGCCCCAGCATTTT
TRBV20-1	NA	TRBD2	TRBJ2-5	CTAGVAETQYF	TGCACCGCGGGGGTGGCTGAGACCCAGTACTTC
TRBV5-4	once	NA	TRBJ2-5	CASKWEWGKTQYF	TGTGCCAGCAAGTGGGAGTGGGGAAAGACCCAGTACTTC
TRBV5-3	NA	NA	TRBJ1-2	CARSYKTGNYGYTF	TGTGCCAGAAGCTACAAGACAGGCAACTATGGCTACACCTTC
TRBV30	NA	NA	TRBJ2-7	CAFLDSSYEQYF	TGTGCCTTTTTGGACAGCTCCTACGAGCAGTACTTC
TRBV4-1	NA	TRBD2	TRBJ2-3	CASSKSASGGTDTQYF	TGCGCCAGCAGCAAAAGTGCTAGCGGGGGTACAGATACGCAGTATTTT
TRBV19	NA	NA	TRBJ1-5	CASSETTPRPQHF	TGTGCCAGTAGCGAGACTACCCCGCGGCCCCAGCATTTT
TRBV7-3	NA	TRBD1	TRBJ2-6	CASSFQTGTGANVLTF	TGTGCCAGCAGCTTTCAGACAGGGACGGGGGCCAACGTCCTGACTTTC
TRBV28	few	NA	TRBJ2-2	CATGGGLGGTGELFF	TGTGCCACCGGGGGAGGCCTAGGAGGCACCGGGGAGCTGTTTTTT